This TCR beta chain was sequenced in a study of Graves' ophthalmopathy and Graves' hyperthyroidism. About the research overall: Peripheral blood was obtained at first diagnosis, ahead of any treatment.

The CDR3 contains 15 residues. Between the trimmed V and J ends, which lost 6 bases and 5 bases, there was a span of 22 bases. CDR1 DFQATT and CDR2 SNEGSKA come from the germline V gene (reference sequence). Amplification of TCR beta CDR3 regions used RNA transcripts. RT-PCR with HTBI primers came first, then second-round multiplex PCR. TCRdb re-called the multiplex PCR reads through MiXCR, storing one row per CDR3 protein. The table lists hundreds of thousands of distinct CDR3 sequences, around 40% of them singletons, with 44% in the top ten. In donors with ophthalmopathy, activity was moderate-to-severe, with CAS ≥3, NOSPECS ≥4 and duration under 3 months. If patients had other autoimmune diseases, uncontrolled infections, pregnancy or lactation, they were excluded. The authors isolated PBMCs from around 10 ml of fresh peripheral blood.

What was sequenced was peripheral blood. The clonotype comes from an adult man with Graves' ophthalmopathy. The V call is TRBV20-1, the J call TRBJ2-5, with D tentatively TRBD1 (5 bases). CDR3: CSAPKGREPWETQYF. CDR3 bases: TGCAGTGCCCCTAAGGGCAGGGAACCGTGGGAGACCCAGTACTTC.